These 15 T cell receptor beta chains share one sample of origin, sequenced in a study of cytomegalovirus exposure and HLA in healthy donors listed by TCRdb under 2017. Receptor amplification or capture employed the immunoSEQ multiplex PCR assay. For the multiplex PCR, a mixture combining 60 forward primers for TCR Vbeta segments and 13 reverse primers for TCR Jbeta segments was used. TCRdb stores this immuneACCESS table with in-frame sequences only. Part of the clones is absent; in the studies checked, under half of the shortfall reflects unresolved V genes, and no reason is known for the rest. The sample table holds some 110,000 clones, of which around 80% were seen once. In total, the top ten clones hold 5% to 6.5% of the sample. Specimen: PBMCs. Source of these receptors: a young woman in good health and CMV-seropositive.

V gene TRBV7-9 combines with J gene TRBJ2-1, with D uncertain. This CDR3 is built from 14 residues. The germline V gene encodes CDR1 SEHNR and CDR2 FQNEAQ (reference sequence). V was pared by 0 bases and J by 3 bases, with 6 bases between. The CDR3 DNA reads TGTGCCAGCAGCTTAGCCTTCGGCTACAATGAGCAGTTCTTC. It yields the protein CASSLAFGYNEQFF.

CDR3 nucleotide sequence: TGCGCCAGCAGCCAAGAGCAAGTAAAGAGGGAGCAGTACTTC. Protein product: CASSQEQVKREQYF. The gene calls are TRBV4-1 and TRBJ2-7; D gene unclear. Per the germline V gene, CDR1 is MGHRA and CDR2 is YSYEKL. The CDR3 has 14 amino acids. V shed 0 bases and J shed 7 bases, with 13 bases lying between them.

The V call is TRBV5-1, the J call TRBJ2-5; unclear D gene. The CDR3 has 15 amino acids. The germline V and J ends were trimmed by 0 bases and 4 bases, with 13 bases remaining between them. CDR1 is SGHRS, CDR2 YFSETQ, per germline. CDR3 loop: CASSLASLGPETQYF. The CDR3 nucleotides are TGCGCCAGCAGCTTGGCGAGCCTAGGCCCAGAGACCCAGTACTTC. The whole variable domain, remainder taken from reference TRBV5-1 and TRBJ2-5, is KAGVTQTPRYLIKTRGQQVTLSCSPISGHRSVSWYQQTPGQGLQFLFEYFSETQRNKGNFPGRFSGRQFSNSRSEMNVSTLELGDSALYLCASSLASLGPETQYFGPGTRLLVL.

V and J are TRBV6-1 and TRBJ2-7; 9 bases align to TRBD1. The CDR3 is made up of 15 amino acids. The germline CDR1 and CDR2 sequences are MNHNS and SASEGT. With 4 bases clipped from V and 3 bases from J, the junction kept 7 bases outside the gene matches. CDR3 loop: CASSVSGTGFYEQYF. For the CDR3, the DNA is TGTGCCAGCAGTGTCTCCGGGACAGGGTTCTACGAGCAGTACTTC.

This rearrangement joins TRBV7-9 to TRBJ2-5, with a weak D call TRBD1 (5 bases). CDR3 length equals 14 residues. V dropped 5 bases and J dropped 3 bases, with 13 bases sitting between them. CDR1 and CDR2 (germline): SEHNR, FQNEAQ (reference sequence). The CDR3 DNA reads as TGTGCCAGCAGCCGTAGTGGGGCAGAAGAGACCCAGTACTTC. Protein sequence: CASSRSGAEETQYF. The full variable domain, in which reference TRBV7-9 and TRBJ2-5 provide the parts outside the CDR3, is DTGVSQNPRHKITKRGQNVTFRCDPISEHNRLYWYRQTLGQGPEFLTYFQNEAQLEKSRLLSDRFSAERPKGSFSTLEIQRTEQGDSAMYLCASSRSGAEETQYFGPGTRLLVL.

In its sample, this clone was seen once. The J gene is TRBJ2-7, the V gene TRBV28; tentatively, D is TRBD2 (6 bases). The germline CDR1 and CDR2 sequences are MDHEN and SYDVKM. The CDR3 runs 17 residues. The V gene lost 5 bases and the J gene lost 4 bases, with 24 bases spanning the gap. CDR3: CASSPPGLAQVSYEQYF. The DNA of the CDR3 is TGTGCCAGCAGTCCGCCGGGACTCGCGCAGGTTTCATACGAGCAGTACTTC.

The CDR3 nucleotides read TGTGCCAGCACGAACAAAGGGGGAATAACTGAAGCTTTCTTT. Its translation: CASTNKGGITEAFF. The chain recombines TRBV2 with TRBJ1-1, with D maybe TRBD1 (6 bases). V lost 7 bases and J lost 5, with 17 bases in between. Germline V CDR1 and CDR2: SNHLY, FYNNEI. This CDR3 spans 14 amino acids.

The chain recombines TRBV6-5 with TRBJ2-1; 14 bases match TRBD2. With 0 bases clipped from V and 15 bases from J, the junction kept 7 bases outside the gene matches. The CDR3 is 15 amino acids. CDR1 is MNHEY, CDR2 SVGAGI, per germline. The CDR3 DNA reads as TGTGCCAGCAGTTACTCCCGACTAGCGGGAGGGATCCTGTTCTTC. Protein sequence: CASSYSRLAGGILFF.

This chain links TRBV7-9 with TRBJ1-1, with D possibly being TRBD1 (5 bases). V dropped 6 bases and J dropped 1 base, with 12 bases sitting between them. This CDR3 contains 14 residues. Germline V gene sequence: CDR1 SEHNR, CDR2 FQNEAQ (reference sequence). The CDR3 DNA is TGTGCCAGCAGACCCGGACAAGCGAACACTGAAGCTTTCTTT. This gives the protein CASRPGQANTEAFF.

This clone was counted a single time. The chain couples TRBV6-1 to TRBJ1-5; maybe TRBD1 (5 bases). CDR1 and CDR2 from the germline V gene are MNHNS and SASEGT. With 2 bases removed from V and 5 bases from J, the gap between germline ends came to 10 bases. The CDR3 contains 14 residues. The CDR3, as DNA: TGTGCCAGCAGTGAAATCCGGGGGGATCAGCCCCAGCATTTT. Protein: CASSEIRGDQPQHF.

The rearrangement joins TRBV28 to TRBJ2-3, with D possibly matching TRBD2 (6 bases). From germline, CDR1 is MDHEN and CDR2 SYDVKM. The CDR3 loop spans 13 amino acids. The CDR3 is CAGGPTNTDTQYF. DNA for the CDR3: TGTGCGGGAGGTCCCACTAACACAGATACGCAGTATTTT. The full variable domain, completed using reference TRBV28 and TRBJ2-3, is DVKVTQSSRYLVKRTGEKVFLECVQDMDHENMFWYRQDPGLGLRLIYFSYDVKMKEKGDIPEGYSVSREKKERFSLILESASTNQTSMYLCAGGPTNTDTQYFGPGTRLTVL.

The V call is TRBV7-6, the J call TRBJ2-1; D is ambiguous. The germline V gene encodes CDR1 SGHVS and CDR2 FNYEAQ. CDR3 length: 12 residues. The ends were cut back, 5 bases at V and 5 bases at J, with 7 bases in the middle. The DNA for the CDR3 is TGTGCCAGCAGCCAAGCGAACAATGAGCAGTTCTTC. Translated, it gives CASSQANNEQFF.

This clone was seen more than once but under ten times. This chain uses TRBV4-1 with TRBJ1-1; no firm D call. V was shortened by 3 bases and J by 5 bases, with 10 bases between the two germline ends. The CDR3 extends over 13 amino acids. The germline gives CDR1 MGHRA, CDR2 YSYEKL. CDR3 sequence (DNA): TGCGCCAGCAGCCAGGGAGGGAGAACTGAAGCTTTCTTT. Protein sequence: CASSQGGRTEAFF.

V gene TRBV19 combines with J gene TRBJ1-1; 9 bases agree with TRBD1. Trimming took 5 bases from V and 10 from J; bases not matched to a gene: 5. CDR3 length equals 12 residues. Germline V gene lookup returns CDR1 LNHDA and CDR2 SQIVND (reference sequence). CDR3 protein: CASSAHRGPAFF. CDR3 bases: TGTGCCAGTAGTGCCCACAGGGGGCCAGCTTTCTTT. The full variable domain, in which reference TRBV19 and TRBJ1-1 provide the parts outside the CDR3, is DGGITQSPKYLFRKEGQNVTLSCEQNLNHDAMYWYRQDPGQGLRLIYYSQIVNDFQKGDIAEGYSVSREKKESFPLTVTSAQKNPTAFYLCASSAHRGPAFFGQGTRLTVV.

The chain links TRBV19 to TRBJ1-6; the match to TRBD1 covers 7 bases. Germline CDR1 is LNHDA and CDR2 is SQIVND (reference sequence). V dropped 7 bases and J dropped 6; count of bases not matched to a gene: 9. CDR3 length: 15 amino acids. CDR3 loop: CASTTGPGGNSPLHF. The DNA of the CDR3 is TGTGCCAGTACAACTGGGCCAGGGGGTAATTCACCCCTCCACTTT. The full variable domain, in which reference TRBV19 and TRBJ1-6 provide the parts outside the CDR3, is DGGITQSPKYLFRKEGQNVTLSCEQNLNHDAMYWYRQDPGQGLRLIYYSQIVNDFQKGDIAEGYSVSREKKESFPLTVTSAQKNPTAFYLCASTTGPGGNSPLHFGNGTRLTVT.